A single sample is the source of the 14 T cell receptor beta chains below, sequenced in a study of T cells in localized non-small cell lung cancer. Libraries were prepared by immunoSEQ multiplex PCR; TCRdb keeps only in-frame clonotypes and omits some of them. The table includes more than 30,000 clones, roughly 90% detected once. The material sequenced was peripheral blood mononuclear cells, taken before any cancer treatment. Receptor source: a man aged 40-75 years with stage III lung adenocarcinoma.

The CDR3 spells CASSPIQGRDSPLHF. As DNA, the CDR3 is TGTGCCAGCTCACCAATACAGGGGAGAGATTCACCCCTCCACTTT. The chain employs TRBV18 and TRBJ1-6; 7 bases map to TRBD1. V gave up 2 bases and J gave up 8 bases; unmatched junction bases: 6. The CDR3 consists of 15 residues. CDR1 and CDR2 from the germline V gene are KGHSH and LQKENI.

The CDR3 region has the DNA TGTGCCAGCAGTCATGGGTGGGGGGCTCGCAACTATGGCTACACCTTC. Translated: CASSHGWGARNYGYTF. V and J are TRBV28 and TRBJ1-2; D possibly corresponds to TRBD1 (6 bases). V was pared by 5 bases and J by 2 bases, with 18 bases between. CDR1 and CDR2 (germline): MDHEN, SYDVKM. The CDR3 runs to 16 residues.

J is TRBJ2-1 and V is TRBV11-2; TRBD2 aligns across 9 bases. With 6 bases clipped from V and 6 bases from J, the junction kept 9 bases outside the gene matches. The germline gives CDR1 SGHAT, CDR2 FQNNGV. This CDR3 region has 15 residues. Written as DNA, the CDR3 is TGTGCCAGCAGATTCGCGGGGGGGGAAACCAATGAGCAGTTCTTC. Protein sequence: CASRFAGGETNEQFF.

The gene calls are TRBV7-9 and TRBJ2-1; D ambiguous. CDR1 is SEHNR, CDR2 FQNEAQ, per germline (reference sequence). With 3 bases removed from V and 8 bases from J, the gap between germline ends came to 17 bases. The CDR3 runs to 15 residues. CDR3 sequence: CASSFSASVGYEQFF. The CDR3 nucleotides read TGTGCCAGCAGCTTCTCGGCCAGTGTGGGCTATGAGCAGTTCTTC.

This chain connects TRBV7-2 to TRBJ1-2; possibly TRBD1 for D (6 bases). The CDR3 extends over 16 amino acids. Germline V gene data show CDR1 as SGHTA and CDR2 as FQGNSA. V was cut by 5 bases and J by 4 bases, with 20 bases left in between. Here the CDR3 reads CASSPQGTGGGYGYTF. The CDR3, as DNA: TGTGCCAGCAGCCCACAGGGTACGGGCGGGGGCTATGGCTACACCTTC.

CDR3: CASSRTGTGTATNEKLFF. CDR3 nucleotides: TGTGCCAGCAGCCGGACCGGGACAGGGACTGCAACTAATGAAAAACTGTTTTTT. The chain couples TRBV7-2 to TRBJ1-4; 9 positions match TRBD1. The V and J ends lost 5 bases and 0 bases, in that order; junction bases with no gene match: 10. Germline CDR1 reads SGHTA; CDR2 reads FQGNSA. The CDR3 has 18 amino acids.

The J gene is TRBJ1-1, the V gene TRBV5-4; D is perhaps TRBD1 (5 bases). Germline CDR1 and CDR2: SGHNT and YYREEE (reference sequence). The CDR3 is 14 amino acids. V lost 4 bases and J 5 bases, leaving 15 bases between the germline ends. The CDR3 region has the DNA TGTGCCAGCAGCCGGAGGGGCGGGGGGACTGAAGCTTTCTTT. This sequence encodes CASSRRGGGTEAFF.

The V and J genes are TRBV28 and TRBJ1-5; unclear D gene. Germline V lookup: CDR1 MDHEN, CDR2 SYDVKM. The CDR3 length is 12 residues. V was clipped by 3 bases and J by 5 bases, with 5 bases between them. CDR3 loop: CASSLGYQPQHF. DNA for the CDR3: TGTGCCAGCAGTTTGGGGTATCAGCCCCAGCATTTT. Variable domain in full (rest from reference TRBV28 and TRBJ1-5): DVKVTQSSRYLVKRTGEKVFLECVQDMDHENMFWYRQDPGLGLRLIYFSYDVKMKEKGDIPEGYSVSREKKERFSLILESASTNQTSMYLCASSLGYQPQHFGDGTRLSIL.

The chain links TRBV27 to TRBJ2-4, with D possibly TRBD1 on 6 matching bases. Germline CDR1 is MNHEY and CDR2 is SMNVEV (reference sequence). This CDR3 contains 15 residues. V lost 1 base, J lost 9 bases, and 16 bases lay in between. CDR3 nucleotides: TGTGCCAGCAGTTTATGGTCAGGGGCGCTAGGCATTCAGTACTTC. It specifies CASSLWSGALGIQYF.

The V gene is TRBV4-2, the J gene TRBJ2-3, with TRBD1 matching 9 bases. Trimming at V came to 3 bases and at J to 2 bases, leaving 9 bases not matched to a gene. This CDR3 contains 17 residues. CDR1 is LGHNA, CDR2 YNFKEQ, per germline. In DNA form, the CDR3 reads TGTGCCAGCAGCCATGGACGGGACAGGGTTGCCACAGATACGCAGTATTTT. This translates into CASSHGRDRVATDTQYF.

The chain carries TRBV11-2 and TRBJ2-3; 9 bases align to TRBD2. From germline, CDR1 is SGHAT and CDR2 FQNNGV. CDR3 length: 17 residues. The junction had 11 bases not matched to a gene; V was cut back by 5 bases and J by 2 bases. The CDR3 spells CASSPGGSGGYTDTQYF. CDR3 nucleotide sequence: TGTGCCAGCAGCCCCGGGGGTAGCGGGGGTTACACAGATACGCAGTATTTT.

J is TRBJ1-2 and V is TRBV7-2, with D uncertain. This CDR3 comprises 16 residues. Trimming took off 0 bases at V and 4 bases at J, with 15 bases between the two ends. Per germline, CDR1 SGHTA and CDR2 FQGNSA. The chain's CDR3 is CASSLAIDSRLYGYTF. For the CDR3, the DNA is TGTGCCAGCAGCTTAGCCATCGATTCGAGACTCTATGGCTACACCTTC.

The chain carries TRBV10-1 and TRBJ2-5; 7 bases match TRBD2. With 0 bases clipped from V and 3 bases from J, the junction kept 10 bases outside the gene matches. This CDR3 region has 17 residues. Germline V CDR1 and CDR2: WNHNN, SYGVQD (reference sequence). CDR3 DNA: TGCGCCAGCAGTGAGTCTAACCAGCGGGGTTTCAAAGAGACCCAGTACTTC. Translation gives CASSESNQRGFKETQYF.

The CDR3 is CASSFDRFGQYF. The CDR3 DNA reads TGTGCCAGCAGCTTCGACCGGTTCGGGCAGTATTTT. The chain employs TRBV5-6 and TRBJ2-3, with D unclear. This CDR3 region has 12 residues. Trimming pared 2 bases from V and 11 bases from J, leaving 12 bases between. Germline V gene data show CDR1 as SGHDT and CDR2 as YYEEEE.